This TCR beta chain originates from a study of beta chain features in type 1 diabetes. Expressed TCRB transcripts were sequenced after all isolated RNA was converted to cDNA. Assay used: immunoSEQ multiplex PCR; TCRdb lists only in-frame clones, some missing. In the table there are about 360,000 clones, 10% to 15% of which are singletons. This CDR3 comprises 14 residues. Germline V gene data show CDR1 as MNHEY and CDR2 as SVGAGI. V shed 6 bases and J 4 bases; nucleotides not matched to a gene: 8. The sequenced sample consisted of naive CD4+ T cells from blood. The clonotype originates from a man aged 18 to 29 in good health. The J gene is TRBJ2-7, the V gene TRBV6-5; 8 positions match TRBD1. CDR3 protein: CASREGTGFYEQYF. The CDR3 DNA is TGTGCCAGCAGAGAAGGGACAGGATTTTACGAGCAGTACTTC.